These 22 T cell receptor beta chains share one sample of origin, sequenced in a study of neoadjuvant anti-PD-1 for oral cavity cancer. Produced via immunoSEQ multiplex PCR; TCRdb's table is partial and in-frame only. Here the sample spans 70,000 to 95,000 clones, less than 85% being singletons. The sample in question was PBMCs, obtained before nivolumab (anti-PD-1) treatment. Receptors originate from a person aged 35 to 85 with oral cavity squamous cell carcinoma.

The rearrangement uses TRBV5-6 and TRBJ1-5, with TRBD1 as a possible D gene (6 bases). The V end was cut by 2 bases, the J end by 7 bases, with 13 bases between. The CDR3 contains 14 residues. Germline V CDR1 and CDR2: SGHDT, YYEEEE. CDR3 sequence (DNA): TGTGCCAGCAGCTTTCGGGGGGCTGAACAGCCCCAGCATTTT. Translation gives CASSFRGAEQPQHF.

The J gene is TRBJ2-1, the V gene TRBV6-5, with 10 positions matching TRBD2. The CDR3 is 16 residues long. J gave up 4 bases and V 2 bases, and 5 bases lay outside the gene matches. The V gene's germline CDR1 is MNHEY and CDR2 SVGAGI. As DNA, the CDR3 is TGTGCCAGCAGTTACGTTGCAGCGGGAGGGTACAATGAGCAGTTCTTC. It translates to CASSYVAAGGYNEQFF.

The CDR3 spells CASSLWAALNTEAFF. For the CDR3, the DNA is TGTGCCAGCAGCTTGTGGGCAGCTTTGAACACTGAAGCTTTCTTT. V is TRBV5-6 and J is TRBJ1-1; D is unclear. V was clipped by 1 base and J by 0 bases, with 10 bases between them. The V gene's germline CDR1 is SGHDT and CDR2 YYEEEE. This CDR3 comprises 15 residues.

This chain connects TRBV6-1 to TRBJ1-1, with 7 bases aligning to TRBD1. Losses at the gene ends were 3 bases for V and 1 base for J; bases not matched to a gene: 8. Germline values: CDR1 MNHNS, CDR2 SASEGT. This CDR3 contains 16 residues. The CDR3 DNA follows: TGTGCCAGCAGTGAGCGAACAGGGGTGGCGAACACTGAAGCTTTCTTT. It is translated as CASSERTGVANTEAFF.

J is TRBJ2-1 and V is TRBV5-1, with 9 bases aligning to TRBD1. Trimming at V came to 4 bases and at J to 8 bases, leaving 7 bases not matched to a gene. Germline V gene lookup returns CDR1 SGHRS and CDR2 YFSETQ. CDR3 length: 14 amino acids. The CDR3 sequence is CASSPGQGIDEQFF. In nucleotides, the CDR3 is TGCGCCAGCAGCCCGGGACAGGGTATAGATGAGCAGTTCTTC.

This clone appeared a few times. The rearrangement links TRBV5-1 to TRBJ1-1; D perhaps matches TRBD1 (5 bases). This CDR3 spans 15 amino acids. Germline V gene data show CDR1 as SGHRS and CDR2 as YFSETQ. V gave up 3 bases and J gave up 1 base, with 13 bases separating them. This CDR3 reads CASSSTGPPNTEAFF. The DNA of the CDR3 is TGCGCCAGCAGCTCCACGGGACCGCCGAACACTGAAGCTTTCTTT.

The chain employs TRBV10-3 and TRBJ2-3, with D hard to call. The CDR3 is 15 residues long. The germline V gene has CDR1 ENHRY and CDR2 SYGVKD. Trimming left V 1 base short and J 0 bases short, with 8 bases between. Here the CDR3 reads CAISEFAISTDTQYF. The CDR3 DNA reads TGTGCCATCAGTGAGTTCGCAATTAGCACAGATACGCAGTATTTT.

The rearrangement uses TRBV28 and TRBJ2-7; the D gene is possibly TRBD2 (6 bases). This CDR3 has 13 residues. Germline CDR1 is MDHEN and CDR2 is SYDVKM. V lost 4 bases and J 3 bases, leaving 10 bases between the germline ends. The CDR3 is CASSSGLIYEQYF. CDR3 nucleotides: TGTGCCAGCAGTTCGGGACTTATCTACGAGCAGTACTTC.

The table lists this clone with a count of one. The chain couples TRBV27 to TRBJ1-1; D remains unclear. V lost 8 bases to trimming and J lost 0 bases, with 22 bases between them. The CDR3 loop spans 17 amino acids. Germline V CDR1 and CDR2: MNHEY, SMNVEV (reference sequence). The CDR3 sequence is CASSGRGWYGMNTEAFF. CDR3 in DNA: TGTGCCAGCTCGGGGAGAGGGTGGTATGGTATGAACACTGAAGCTTTCTTT.

The chain has TRBV30 and TRBJ1-5, with D possibly being TRBD1 (6 bases). The CDR3 consists of 13 residues. Germline CDR1 GTSNPN, CDR2 SVGIG (reference sequence). Trimming removed 1 base at V and 5 bases at J, with 9 bases between. In DNA, the CDR3 is TGTGCCTGGAGTGAAACAGGGCATCAGCCCCAGCATTTT. It yields the protein CAWSETGHQPQHF.

The chain has TRBV30 and TRBJ2-2; TRBD2 agrees at 12 bases. Trimming at V came to 3 bases and at J to 1 base, leaving 3 bases not matched to a gene. The CDR3 length is 16 residues. From germline, CDR1 is GTSNPN and CDR2 SVGIG (reference sequence). The CDR3 DNA is TGTGCCTGGAGGCCACTAGCGGGGGGGAACACCGGGGAGCTGTTTTTT. Protein sequence: CAWRPLAGGNTGELFF. Together with reference TRBV30 and TRBJ2-2, the CDR3 gives the full variable domain: SQTIHQWPATLVQPVGSPLSLECTVEGTSNPNLYWYRQAAGRGLQLLFYSVGIGQISSEVPQNLSASRPQDRQFILSSKKLLLSDSGFYLCAWRPLAGGNTGELFFGEGSRLTVL.

This clone appeared a single time. The V call is TRBV30, the J call TRBJ1-1; D is uncertain. CDR1 is GTSNPN and CDR2 is SVGIG in the germline V gene (reference sequence). CDR3 length equals 13 residues. V was shortened by 5 bases and J by 2 bases, with 12 bases between the two germline ends. DNA of the CDR3: TGTGCCTGGGGTACAGTGAGTAACACTGAAGCTTTCTTT. Protein sequence: CAWGTVSNTEAFF.

This chain joins TRBV18 and TRBJ1-5; tentatively, D is TRBD1 (6 bases). This CDR3 has 16 amino acids. Germline loops: CDR1 KGHSH, CDR2 LQKENI. V was trimmed by 2 bases and J by 4 bases, leaving 15 bases between them. For the CDR3, the DNA is TGTGCCAGCTCACCAGCTCTACAGGGTGGAAATCAGCCCCAGCATTTT. As protein: CASSPALQGGNQPQHF.

This chain connects TRBV7-2 to TRBJ1-1; D perhaps matches TRBD1 (5 bases). V was cut by 7 bases and J by 5 bases, with 17 bases left in between. The CDR3 is 14 residues long. Per germline, CDR1 SGHTA and CDR2 FQGNSA. Written as DNA, the CDR3 is TGTGCCAGCAAACCCCCTGGGGGATGGACTGAAGCTTTCTTT. Protein: CASKPPGGWTEAFF.

The chain uses TRBV2 and TRBJ2-3, with TRBD2 matching 7 bases. This CDR3 is built from 14 residues. Germline V lookup: CDR1 SNHLY, CDR2 FYNNEI. With 2 bases clipped from V and 2 bases from J, the junction kept 1 base outside the gene matches. In DNA form, the CDR3 reads TGTGCCAGCAGTGAACGACTAGCCACAGATACGCAGTATTTT. It is translated as CASSERLATDTQYF.

The chain joins TRBV2 to TRBJ2-7; no clear D gene. The germline V gene encodes CDR1 SNHLY and CDR2 FYNNEI. V lost 3 bases and J lost 3, with 6 bases in between. There are 12 residues in the CDR3. This CDR3 reads CASSEGGYEQYF. The CDR3 DNA reads TGTGCCAGCAGTGAGGGCGGCTACGAGCAGTACTTC.

This chain uses TRBV27 with TRBJ2-5; TRBD2 is a possible D gene (6 bases). CDR3 length: 16 amino acids. Per the germline V gene, CDR1 is MNHEY and CDR2 is SMNVEV (reference sequence). V was shortened by 5 bases and J by 4 bases, with 20 bases between the two germline ends. The CDR3 DNA is TGTGCCAGCAGTGCCACGCTCGGGGGAACAGTAGAGACCCAGTACTTC. It is translated as CASSATLGGTVETQYF.

The V gene is TRBV5-1, the J gene TRBJ2-1; TRBD2 aligns across 7 bases. CDR3 length: 17 residues. CDR1 and CDR2 from the germline V gene are SGHRS and YFSETQ. The trim removed 0 bases at V and 6 bases at J, leaving 12 bases unmatched. The CDR3 bases are TGCGCCAGCAGCTTGGCCGGGGTGGGAGGGCCCCTCAATGAGCAGTTCTTC. Translation gives CASSLAGVGGPLNEQFF.

The genes are TRBV5-1 and TRBJ2-7; TRBD1 matches at 10 bases. CDR3 length: 17 residues. V shed 0 bases, J shed 5 bases, and the junction held 11 bases outside the gene matches. The V gene's germline CDR1 is SGHRS and CDR2 YFSETQ. CDR3 amino acids: CASSLALLGTGVDEQYF. The CDR3 coding sequence is TGCGCCAGCAGCTTGGCCCTACTCGGGACAGGGGTTGACGAGCAGTACTTC.

This clone came up once. J is TRBJ2-5 and V is TRBV7-2, with D perhaps TRBD1 (5 bases). Germline V CDR1 and CDR2: SGHTA, FQGNSA. The germline V and J ends were trimmed by 6 bases and 1 base, with 9 bases remaining between them. The CDR3 totals 13 residues. DNA of the CDR3: TGTGCCAGCAGTCGACAGAGCCAAGAGACCCAGTACTTC. This encodes CASSRQSQETQYF.

The genes are TRBV19 and TRBJ2-2; TRBD2 matches at 11 bases. The J segment lost 7 bases and the V segment lost 6 bases, leaving 13 bases of the junction unmatched. CDR3 length equals 17 residues. The germline V gene has CDR1 LNHDA and CDR2 SQIVND (reference sequence). The CDR3 protein is CASSIDNSGRALGELFF. In DNA, the CDR3 is TGTGCCAGTAGCATTGATAATAGCGGGAGGGCCCTCGGGGAGCTGTTTTTT.

V gene TRBV11-3 combines with J gene TRBJ1-1; 7 positions match TRBD1. In germline, CDR1 is SGHNT, CDR2 YENEEA. The CDR3 contains 12 residues. The V segment lost 0 bases and the J segment 11 bases; nucleotides outside the gene matches: 3. CDR3 sequence (DNA): TGTGCCAGCAGCTTAGACAGGGGGGTCGCTTTCTTT. Protein sequence: CASSLDRGVAFF.